Following are 8 T cell receptor beta chains from one sample sequenced in a study of blood T cell repertoires in COVID-19. Clones were read by immunoSEQ multiplex PCR, and TCRdb kept only the in-frame ones, dropping some. Found here are about half a million clones, approximately 86% of them singletons; the top ten hold 8.3%. Sequenced sample: PBMCs or T cells enriched from blood (not recorded which). All receptors derive from a woman aged 55-75 years who had recovered from COVID-19.

The rearrangement joins TRBV27 to TRBJ1-1; tentatively, D is TRBD1 (6 bases). Trimming took 4 bases from V and 2 from J, leaving 8 bases between them. The CDR3 totals 13 residues. CDR1 is MNHEY and CDR2 is SMNVEV in the germline V gene (reference sequence). CDR3 in DNA: TGTGCCAGCAGTTCGGGGGGCAACACTGAAGCTTTCTTT. Protein sequence: CASSSGGNTEAFF.

The chain joins TRBV6-5 to TRBJ2-2; tentatively, D is TRBD1 (5 bases). The CDR3 is 15 amino acids. The germline V and J ends were trimmed by 5 bases and 0 bases, with 10 bases remaining between them. CDR1 is MNHEY, CDR2 SVGAGI, per germline. CDR3 coding DNA: TGTGCCAGCAGTCCGGACATAGCGAACACCGGGGAGCTGTTTTTT. This gives the protein CASSPDIANTGELFF.

V is TRBV28 and J is TRBJ1-2, with a possible D match to TRBD1 (5 bases). The CDR3 is made up of 13 amino acids. Germline V gene lookup returns CDR1 MDHEN and CDR2 SYDVKM. V lost 6 bases and J lost 2, with 10 bases in between. CDR3 sequence (DNA): TGTGCCAGCAGCCTACAGGAAAACTATGGCTACACCTTC. It specifies CASSLQENYGYTF.

This clone was counted a single time. V is TRBV6-5 and J is TRBJ1-5, with 8 bases that match TRBD1. The V gene end was trimmed by 5 bases and the J gene end by 6 bases; junction bases not matched to a gene: 9. Per the germline V gene, CDR1 is MNHEY and CDR2 is SVGAGI. The CDR3 is made up of 15 amino acids. CDR3 nucleotide sequence: TGTGCCAGCAGTCCTTGGGAGACAGGGGTTCAGCCCCAGCATTTT. It translates to CASSPWETGVQPQHF.

V usage is TRBV12-3 or TRBV12-4 and J usage is TRBJ2-5; D might be TRBD2 (6 bases). The CDR3 is made up of 12 amino acids. V was clipped by 1 base and J by 10 bases, with 10 bases between them. The CDR3, as DNA: TGTGCCAGCAGTTTAGAGACGGGGGTCCAGTACTTC. It yields the protein CASSLETGVQYF.

This chain uses TRBV5-1 with TRBJ2-7; the D gene is possibly TRBD1 (5 bases). The ends were cut back, 7 bases at V and 9 bases at J, with 26 bases in the middle. The CDR3 is 15 amino acids. CDR1 and CDR2 (germline): SGHRS, YFSETQ. CDR3 bases: TGCGCCAGCGGATATGCCAAGTTGACAGCCTCATTGCAGTACTTC. Its protein is CASGYAKLTASLQYF. Filled out from reference TRBV5-1 and TRBJ2-7, the complete variable domain reads KAGVTQTPRYLIKTRGQQVTLSCSPISGHRSVSWYQQTPGQGLQFLFEYFSETQRNKGNFPGRFSGRQFSNSRSEMNVSTLELGDSALYLCASGYAKLTASLQYFGPGTRLTVT.

The chain carries TRBV27 and TRBJ2-3; maybe TRBD2 (7 bases). Trimming left V 5 bases short and J 2 bases short, with 17 bases between. The CDR3 totals 16 residues. Germline V lookup: CDR1 MNHEY, CDR2 SMNVEV (reference sequence). CDR3 nucleotide sequence: TGTGCCAGCAGTCTCACGGCGGGGGCGCACACAGATACGCAGTATTTT. Translated, it gives CASSLTAGAHTDTQYF.

V usage is TRBV14 and J usage is TRBJ2-3; TRBD2 matches 7 bases. This CDR3 has 16 amino acids. Germline V lookup: CDR1 SGHDN, CDR2 FVKESK. V was clipped by 4 bases and J by 2 bases; unmatched bases: 9. CDR3 residues: CASSRYRGVFTDTQYF. The DNA for the CDR3 is TGTGCCAGCAGCCGTTATCGGGGGGTTTTCACAGATACGCAGTATTTT.